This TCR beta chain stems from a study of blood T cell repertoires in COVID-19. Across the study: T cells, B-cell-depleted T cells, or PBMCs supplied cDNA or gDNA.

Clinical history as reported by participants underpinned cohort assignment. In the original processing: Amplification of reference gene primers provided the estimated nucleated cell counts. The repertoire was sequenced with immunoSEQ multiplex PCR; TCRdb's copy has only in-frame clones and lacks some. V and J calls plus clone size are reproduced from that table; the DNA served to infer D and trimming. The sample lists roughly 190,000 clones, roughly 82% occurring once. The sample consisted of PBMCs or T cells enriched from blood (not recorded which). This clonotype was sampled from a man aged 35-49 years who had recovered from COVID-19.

For the CDR3, the DNA is TGTGCCAGCAGTTTTCGCGGGACCTTTTCCAACGAGCAGTACTTC. It is translated as CASSFRGTFSNEQYF. The chain recombines TRBV27 with TRBJ2-7, with D tentatively TRBD2 (6 bases). V was cut by 3 bases and J by 5 bases, with 17 bases left in between. CDR3 length: 15 residues. The V gene's germline CDR1 is MNHEY and CDR2 SMNVEV (reference sequence).